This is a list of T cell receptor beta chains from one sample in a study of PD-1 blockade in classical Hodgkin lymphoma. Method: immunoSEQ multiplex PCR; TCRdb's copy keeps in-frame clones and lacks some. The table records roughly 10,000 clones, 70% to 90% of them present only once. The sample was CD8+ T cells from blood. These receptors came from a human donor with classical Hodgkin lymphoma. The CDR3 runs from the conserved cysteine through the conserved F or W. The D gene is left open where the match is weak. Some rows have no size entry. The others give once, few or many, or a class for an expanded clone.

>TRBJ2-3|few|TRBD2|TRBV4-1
TGCGCCAGCAGCCAAGAGCGGGGGGGCCCAGATACGCAGTATTTT
CASSQERGGPDTQYF
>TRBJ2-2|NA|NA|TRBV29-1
TGCAGCGTATACACCGGGGAGCTGTTTTTT
CSVYTGELFF
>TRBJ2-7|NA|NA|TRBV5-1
TGCGCCAGCAGCGAAGAAAGGGCCATCTACGAGCAGTACTTC
CASSEERAIYEQYF
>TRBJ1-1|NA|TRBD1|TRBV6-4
TGTGCCAGCAGAGAGGACAGGGAGTACACTGAAGCTTTCTTT
CASREDREYTEAFF
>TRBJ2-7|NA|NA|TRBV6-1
TGTGCCAGCAGTGAATCCATGGACAGCGATTACGAGCAGTACTTC
CASSESMDSDYEQYF
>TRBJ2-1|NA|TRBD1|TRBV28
TGTGCCAGCAGTGGGGGACAGGCGTCTCCTAATGAGCAGTTCTTC
CASSGGQASPNEQFF
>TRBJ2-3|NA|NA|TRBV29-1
TGCAGCGTTGTCTGGGCCCCAGATACGCAGTATTTT
CSVVWAPDTQYF
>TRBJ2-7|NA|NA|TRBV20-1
TGCAGTGCTAAAGGGGTCTACGAGCAGTACTTC
CSAKGVYEQYF
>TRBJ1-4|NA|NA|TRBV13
TGTGCCAGCAGCTTATACTCAGGTCGACAGGAAAAACTGTTTTTT
CASSLYSGRQEKLFF
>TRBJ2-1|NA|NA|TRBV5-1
TGCGCCAGCAGCTTAGCCAAAAATGAGCAGTTCTTC
CASSLAKNEQFF
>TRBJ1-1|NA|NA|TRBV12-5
TGTGCTAGTGGTTTCGGGGGTTCAAACACTGAAGCTTTCTTT
CASGFGGSNTEAFF
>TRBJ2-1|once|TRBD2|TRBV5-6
TGTGCCAGCGGCCTGCGGGGGGTCCATTACAATGAGCAGTTCTTC
CASGLRGVHYNEQFF
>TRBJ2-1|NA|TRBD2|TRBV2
TGTGCCAGCAGTGAAAGAGGGTCTAGCGGGGGGGCCTTCAATGAGCAGTTCTTC
CASSERGSSGGAFNEQFF
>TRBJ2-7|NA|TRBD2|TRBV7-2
TGTGCCAGCAGCTGGGGGGGAGGCTACGAGCAGTACTTC
CASSWGGGYEQYF
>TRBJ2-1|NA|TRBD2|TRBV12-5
TGTGCTAGTGCCGCTCTTGGCGGGGGGGCGGATCCCCATGAGCAGTTCTTC
CASAALGGGADPHEQFF
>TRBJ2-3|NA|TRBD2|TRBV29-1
TGCAGCGTTGAGACAGCGGGGGTAACAGATACGCAGTATTTT
CSVETAGVTDTQYF
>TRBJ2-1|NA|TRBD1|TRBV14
TGTGCCAGCAGCCCTCACGGGACAGTCATCTACAATGAGCAGTTCTTC
CASSPHGTVIYNEQFF
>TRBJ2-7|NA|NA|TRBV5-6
TGTGCCAGCAGCTCCAGCCGGAGGCAGTACTTC
CASSSSRRQYF
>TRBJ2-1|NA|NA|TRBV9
TGTGCCAGCAGCGTTGGCAGTCGGGGGGCTTACAATGAGCAGTTCTTC
CASSVGSRGAYNEQFF
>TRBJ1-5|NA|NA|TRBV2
TGTGCCAGCAGTGGACGTGCGGGGAAGCCCCAGCATTTT
CASSGRAGKPQHF
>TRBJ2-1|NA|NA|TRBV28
TGTGCCAGCAGTCCCCACAATGAGCAGTTCTTC
CASSPHNEQFF
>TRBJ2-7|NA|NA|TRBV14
TGTGCCAGCAGCGTTATGCCTATCCAGGGGGGCGAGCAGTACTTC
CASSVMPIQGGEQYF
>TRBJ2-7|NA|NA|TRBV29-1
TGCAGCGTTGAAGCTGGCTACGAGCAGTACTTC
CSVEAGYEQYF
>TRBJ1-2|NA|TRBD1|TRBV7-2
TGTGCCAGCAGCTTAGCCTTCAGGGGGGTGAGAGGCTACACCTTC
CASSLAFRGVRGYTF
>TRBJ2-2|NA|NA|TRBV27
TGTGCCAGCAGTTTAACGGGGGCCCCGAGGGAGCTGTTTTTT
CASSLTGAPRELFF
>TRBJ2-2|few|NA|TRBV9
TGTGCCAGCAGCGTAGCTTCTACTTTTATCGCCGGGGAGCTGTTTTTT
CASSVASTFIAGELFF
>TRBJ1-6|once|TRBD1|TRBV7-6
TGTGCCAGCAGCTTATACGGGACAGGGGGATCAAATTCACCCCTCCACTTT
CASSLYGTGGSNSPLHF
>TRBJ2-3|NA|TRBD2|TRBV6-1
TGTGCCAGCAGTGACGGAGCGGGGGGGCCGACAGATACGCAGTATTTT
CASSDGAGGPTDTQYF
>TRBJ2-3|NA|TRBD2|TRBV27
TGTGCCAGCAGTAGCGGGGGGGCCTTAACAGATACGCAGTATTTT
CASSSGGALTDTQYF
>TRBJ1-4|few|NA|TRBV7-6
TGTGCCAGCAGCTTAGCAGGGGGGAGGACTAATGAAAAACTGTTTTTT
CASSLAGGRTNEKLFF
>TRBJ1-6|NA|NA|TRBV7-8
TGTGCCAGCAGCTTAAAACAGTGGAGCTCCTATAATTCACCCCTCCACTTT
CASSLKQWSSYNSPLHF
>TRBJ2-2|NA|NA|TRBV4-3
TGCGCCAGCAGCCACGAATGGCAGGACGTCTACACCGGGGAGCTGTTTTTT
CASSHEWQDVYTGELFF
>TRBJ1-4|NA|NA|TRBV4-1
TGCGCCAGCAGGGGTCGGGCAAGACGGACAAATAATGAAAAACTGTTTTTT
CASRGRARRTNNEKLFF
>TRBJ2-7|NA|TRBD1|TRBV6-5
TGTGCCAGCGGTTGGGGGACAGGGGCCGCCCCCTACGAGCAGTACTTC
CASGWGTGAAPYEQYF
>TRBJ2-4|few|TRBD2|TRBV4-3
TGCGCCAGCAGCCAAGAGGGACTAGCGGGGGGCCTAGCCAAAAACATTCAGTACTTC
CASSQEGLAGGLAKNIQYF
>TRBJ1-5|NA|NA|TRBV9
TGTGCCAGCAGCGTAGACGGGGATGGCAATCAGCCCCAGCATTTT
CASSVDGDGNQPQHF
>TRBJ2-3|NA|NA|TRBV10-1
TGCGCCAGCAGTGAAGACCACCCGAGCACAGATACGCAGTATTTT
CASSEDHPSTDTQYF
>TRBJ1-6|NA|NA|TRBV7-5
TGTGCCAGCGGCCCTCCGAGCTCCTATAATTCACCCCTCCACTTT
CASGPPSSYNSPLHF
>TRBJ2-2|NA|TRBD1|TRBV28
TGTGCCAGCAGTTTATACTCGACAGGGGCCGGGGAGCTGTTTTTT
CASSLYSTGAGELFF
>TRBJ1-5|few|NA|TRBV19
TGTGCCAGTAGTATCGGGCAGGGTGGTAATCAGCCCCAGCATTTT
CASSIGQGGNQPQHF
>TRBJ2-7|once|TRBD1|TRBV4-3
TGCGCCAGCAGCCAAGAGGAGGGGACAGGGCGTTTCTACGAGCAGTACTTC
CASSQEEGTGRFYEQYF
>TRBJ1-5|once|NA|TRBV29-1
TGCAGCGCCAAAGTGGTCGGCAGCAATCAGCCCCAGCATTTT
CSAKVVGSNQPQHF
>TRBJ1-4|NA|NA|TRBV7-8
TGTGCCAGCAGCTTTTTGGGCATACGGGAGCCTAATGAAAAACTGTTTTTT
CASSFLGIREPNEKLFF
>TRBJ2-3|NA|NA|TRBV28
TGTGCCAGCAGTTTGGAGTTTGCTGGGGAACGGTGGTATTTT
CASSLEFAGERWYF
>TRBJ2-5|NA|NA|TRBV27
TGTGCCAGCAGTTTGGGGCGGGCTCTAGGGACCCAGTACTTC
CASSLGRALGTQYF
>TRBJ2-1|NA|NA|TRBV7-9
TGTGCCAGCAGAAGGATGGGCAATGAGCAGTTCTTC
CASRRMGNEQFF
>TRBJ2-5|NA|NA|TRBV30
TGTGCCTGGAGGAGGGAGACCCAGTACTTC
CAWRRETQYF
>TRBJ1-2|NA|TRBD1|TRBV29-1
TGCAGCGTTAAGGGGACAGCCAAAATTTATGGCTACACCTTC
CSVKGTAKIYGYTF